Presented here are 8 T cell receptor beta chains from one specimen sequenced in a study of shared clonotypes between healthy human individuals. TCRdb keeps only in-frame clones here, not all; method: immunoSEQ multiplex PCR. Of roughly 2,000,000 clones listed, roughly 94% are singletons. Cells designated naive CD8 were CD45RO-negative and were positively selected for CCR7, with terminally differentiated effector memory CD45RA+ cells excluded. The sample consisted of naive CD8+ T cells sorted from blood. Source of these receptors: a man between 18 and 29 years old in good health.

The chain has TRBV6-6 and TRBJ1-2; 10 positions agree with TRBD1. This CDR3 spans 16 amino acids. With V trimmed by 2 bases and J by 7 bases, 10 bases remained unmatched. Germline CDR1 MNHNY, CDR2 SVGAGI (reference sequence). The CDR3: CASSYTLGQGEGGYTF. CDR3 nucleotide sequence: TGTGCCAGCAGTTACACTCTCGGACAGGGGGAAGGTGGCTACACCTTC.

The rearrangement uses TRBV9 and TRBJ1-1; 7 bases align to TRBD1. Losses at the gene ends were 4 bases for V and 2 bases for J; bases not matched to a gene: 11. CDR1 is SGDLS and CDR2 is YYNGEE in the germline V gene. The CDR3 totals 16 residues. The CDR3 bases are TGTGCCAGCAGCTCCCCCAAGGGGGCCGGTAACACTGAAGCTTTCTTT. As protein: CASSSPKGAGNTEAFF. Looking up the rest from reference TRBV9 and TRBJ1-1 gives the full variable domain: DSGVTQTPKHLITATGQRVTLRCSPRSGDLSVYWYQQSLDQGLQFLIQYYNGEERAKGNILERFSAQQFPDLHSELNLSSLELGDSALYFCASSSPKGAGNTEAFFGQGTRLTVV.

This chain connects TRBV19 to TRBJ1-4, with TRBD1 as a possible D gene (5 bases). CDR3 length equals 12 residues. V was clipped by 7 bases and J by 5 bases, with 8 bases between them. Germline CDR1 and CDR2: LNHDA and SQIVND (reference sequence). The CDR3 DNA reads as TGTGCCAGTAATCAGGGAAATGAAAAACTGTTTTTT. It is translated as CASNQGNEKLFF.

The V call is TRBV4-1, the J call TRBJ2-1; 15 nucleotides line up with TRBD2. This CDR3 is built from 17 residues. Unmatched junction bases numbered 3, after V lost 1 base and J lost 5 bases. Germline V gene data show CDR1 as MGHRA and CDR2 as YSYEKL. The CDR3 reads CASSQVGTSGGNNEQFF. Here the CDR3 DNA reads TGCGCCAGCAGCCAAGTAGGGACTAGCGGGGGGAACAATGAGCAGTTCTTC.

With respect to this clone: In the same sample, other DNA sequences code for this CDR3. J is TRBJ1-2 and V is TRBV7-9, with 8 bases that match TRBD1. The V gene end was trimmed by 5 bases and the J gene end by 3 bases; junction bases not matched to a gene: 2. The CDR3 length is 13 residues. Per the germline V gene, CDR1 is SEHNR and CDR2 is FQNEAQ (reference sequence). This chain's CDR3 is CASSLGQDYGYTF. In nucleotides, the CDR3 is TGTGCCAGCAGCCTGGGACAGGACTATGGCTACACCTTC. Together with reference TRBV7-9 and TRBJ1-2, the CDR3 gives the full variable domain: DTGVSQNPRHKITKRGQNVTFRCDPISEHNRLYWYRQTLGQGPEFLTYFQNEAQLEKSRLLSDRFSAERPKGSFSTLEIQRTEQGDSAMYLCASSLGQDYGYTFGSGTRLTVV.

The V and J genes are TRBV6-1 and TRBJ2-7; no reliable D call. The CDR3 sequence is 14 residues long. Germline V gene lookup returns CDR1 MNHNS and CDR2 SASEGT. The ends were cut back, 2 bases at V and 0 bases at J, with 8 bases in the middle. The CDR3 protein is CASSETAHSYEQYF. CDR3 sequence (DNA): TGTGCCAGCAGTGAAACAGCTCACTCCTACGAGCAGTACTTC.

J is TRBJ2-3 and V is TRBV4-1; the D is unclear. The CDR3 contains 14 residues. The V gene's germline CDR1 is MGHRA and CDR2 YSYEKL. V was pared by 0 bases and J by 6 bases, with 10 bases between. The CDR3 sequence: CASSQDPASDTQYF. The CDR3 DNA follows: TGCGCCAGCAGCCAAGATCCTGCATCCGATACGCAGTATTTT.

CDR3 coding DNA: TGCAGCGTTGAAGGGGGATCGGCCGAGCAGTACTTC. Residues: CSVEGGSAEQYF. V usage is TRBV29-1 and J usage is TRBJ2-7; unclear D gene. Germline lookup yields CDR1 SQVTM and CDR2 ANQGSEA. Trimming left V 1 base short and J 6 bases short, with 10 bases between. This CDR3 is 12 amino acids long.